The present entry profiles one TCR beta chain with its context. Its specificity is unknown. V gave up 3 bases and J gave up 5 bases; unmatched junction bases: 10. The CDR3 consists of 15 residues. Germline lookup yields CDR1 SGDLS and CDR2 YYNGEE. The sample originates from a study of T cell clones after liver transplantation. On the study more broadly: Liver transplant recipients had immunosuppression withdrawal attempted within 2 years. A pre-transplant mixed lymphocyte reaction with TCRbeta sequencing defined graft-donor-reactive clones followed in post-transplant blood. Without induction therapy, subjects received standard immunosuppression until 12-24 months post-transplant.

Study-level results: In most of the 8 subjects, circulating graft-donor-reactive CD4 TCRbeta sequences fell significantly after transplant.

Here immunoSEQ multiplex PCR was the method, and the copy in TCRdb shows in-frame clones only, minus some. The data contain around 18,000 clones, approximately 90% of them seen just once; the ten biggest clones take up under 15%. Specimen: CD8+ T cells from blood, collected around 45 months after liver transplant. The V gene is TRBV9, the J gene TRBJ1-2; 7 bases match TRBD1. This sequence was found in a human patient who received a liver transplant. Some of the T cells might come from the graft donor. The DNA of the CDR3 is TGTGCCAGCAGCGCCCGATTGACAGGGTGGTATGGCTACACCTTC. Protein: CASSARLTGWYGYTF.